These 30 T cell receptor beta chains share one sample of origin, sequenced in a study of blood T cell repertoires in COVID-19. Generated by immunoSEQ multiplex PCR, the TCRdb table keeps only in-frame clones and is missing some. The table lists roughly 240,000 clones, around 89% of them singletons, with 0.85% to 0.95% in the top ten. The material sequenced was PBMCs or T cells enriched from blood (not recorded which). Every receptor here comes from a man aged 45-65 years who had been exposed to COVID-19.

The chain recombines TRBV9 with TRBJ2-1, with D perhaps TRBD1 (6 bases). This CDR3 comprises 16 residues. The V end was cut by 2 bases, the J end by 4 bases, with 16 bases between. CDR1 and CDR2 from the germline V gene are SGDLS and YYNGEE. Written as DNA, the CDR3 is TGTGCCAGCAGCGTTGCCACAGGGAATCCATACAATGAGCAGTTCTTC. This translates into CASSVATGNPYNEQFF.

The CDR3 DNA is TGTGCCAGCAGTGCCTTTACAGGGGCCCTTATACTGAACACTGAAGCTTTCTTT. This gives the protein CASSAFTGALILNTEAFF. This chain joins TRBV27 and TRBJ1-1; the match to TRBD1 covers 7 bases. J was trimmed by 0 bases and V by 5 bases; bases with no gene match: 15. The length of the CDR3 is 18 residues. Germline V gene sequence: CDR1 MNHEY, CDR2 SMNVEV (reference sequence).

The chain employs TRBV27 and TRBJ1-1; unclear D gene. This CDR3 spans 11 amino acids. Germline CDR1 is MNHEY and CDR2 is SMNVEV (reference sequence). V lost 1 base and J 9 bases, leaving 6 bases between the germline ends. In DNA form, the CDR3 reads TGTGCCAGCAGTTTATACGGGAAAGCTTTCTTT. Translation gives CASSLYGKAFF.

J is TRBJ1-2 and V is TRBV2, with TRBD1 matching 10 bases. V lost 7 bases, J lost 5 bases, and 4 bases stayed unmatched. This CDR3 comprises 13 residues. Looked up from germline, CDR1 is SNHLY and CDR2 is FYNNEI. The DNA of the CDR3 is TGTGCCAGCAATGGGGACAGGGGATATGGCTACACCTTC. It specifies CASNGDRGYGYTF.

This clone was counted a few times. The chain joins TRBV6-6 to TRBJ1-5, with no clear D. V dropped 6 bases and J dropped 0 bases, with 18 bases sitting between them. The CDR3 totals 17 residues. CDR1 is MNHNY and CDR2 is SVGAGI in the germline V gene (reference sequence). CDR3: CASSRWVPGYSNQPQHF. The CDR3 DNA is TGTGCCAGCAGCCGATGGGTTCCGGGATATAGCAATCAGCCCCAGCATTTT.

This clone was seen once. The rearrangement joins TRBV5-4 to TRBJ1-3; 9 nucleotides line up with TRBD1. The CDR3 covers 17 residues. From germline, CDR1 is SGHNT and CDR2 YYREEE (reference sequence). The ends lost 3 bases at V and 0 bases at J; junction bases unmatched: 7. CDR3 region: CASSSEDRGSSGNTIYF. The CDR3, as DNA: TGTGCCAGCAGCTCAGAGGACAGGGGTAGCTCTGGAAACACCATATATTTT.

The rearrangement uses TRBV5-1 and TRBJ1-2; 7 positions match TRBD1. The length of the CDR3 is 14 residues. V lost 4 bases to trimming and J lost 2 bases; unmatched junction nucleotides: 5. Germline-derived CDR1 and CDR2 are SGHRS and YFSETQ. The CDR3 DNA reads as TGCGCCAGCAGCAACCCACAGGGGAACTATGGCTACACCTTC. Protein product: CASSNPQGNYGYTF.

This clone was counted only a few times. The J gene is TRBJ2-7, the V gene TRBV5-4; a weak D match, TRBD1 (6 bases). The CDR3 sequence is 17 residues long. Trimming shortened V by 4 bases and J by 3 bases, and 23 bases separated the two germline ends. Germline V gives CDR1 SGHNT, CDR2 YYREEE (reference sequence). This chain's CDR3 is CASSRGSTGRMSYEQYF. CDR3 bases: TGTGCCAGCAGCCGCGGATCGACAGGTCGTATGAGCTACGAGCAGTACTTC.

About this clone: Other DNA sequences from this sample encode an identical CDR3 as well. This chain uses TRBV29-1 with TRBJ1-1, with no clear D. Trimming left V 5 bases short and J 0 bases short, with 10 bases between. Looked up from germline, CDR1 is SQVTM and CDR2 is ANQGSEA. The CDR3 length is 13 residues. The CDR3 is CSVRGRLNTEAFF. CDR3 bases: TGCAGCGTTCGGGGTAGATTGAACACTGAAGCTTTCTTT.

This rearrangement joins TRBV10-3 to TRBJ2-5, with D possibly being TRBD1 (6 bases). CDR1 and CDR2 (germline): ENHRY, SYGVKD. The CDR3 totals 11 residues. V lost 8 bases and J 5 bases, leaving 9 bases between the germline ends. CDR3 residues: CAIATGETQYF. The CDR3 bases are TGTGCCATCGCGACAGGCGAGACCCAGTACTTC.

The gene calls are TRBV5-4 and TRBJ1-2, with D possibly matching TRBD1 (5 bases). Germline V gives CDR1 SGHNT, CDR2 YYREEE (reference sequence). The CDR3 runs to 13 residues. With 0 bases removed from V and 4 bases from J, the gap between germline ends came to 7 bases. The CDR3 sequence: CASSLDRIYGYTF. CDR3 coding DNA: TGTGCCAGCAGCTTGGACAGGATCTATGGCTACACCTTC.

The chain couples TRBV24-1 to TRBJ2-7; D remains unclear. This CDR3 has 13 residues. Per germline, CDR1 KGHDR and CDR2 SFDVKD. Trimming cost V 3 bases and J 4 bases, with 9 bases left between them. The CDR3 spells CATSDPLTYEQYF. The CDR3 coding sequence is TGTGCCACCAGTGATCCCCTTACTTACGAGCAGTACTTC.

The V gene is TRBV9, the J gene TRBJ2-7; 7 nucleotides match TRBD1. Trimming removed 3 bases from V and 2 bases from J; junction bases left unmatched: 8. Germline CDR1 is SGDLS and CDR2 is YYNGEE. The CDR3 spans 15 residues. The chain's CDR3 is CASSARQGFTYEQYF. In DNA, the CDR3 is TGTGCCAGCAGCGCTCGACAGGGTTTCACCTACGAGCAGTACTTC. Full variable domain (rest looked up from reference TRBV9 and TRBJ2-7): DSGVTQTPKHLITATGQRVTLRCSPRSGDLSVYWYQQSLDQGLQFLIQYYNGEERAKGNILERFSAQQFPDLHSELNLSSLELGDSALYFCASSARQGFTYEQYFGPGTRLTVT.

This chain joins TRBV18 and TRBJ2-7, with TRBD2 matching over 11 bases. Germline assignment: CDR1 KGHSH and CDR2 LQKENI. This CDR3 has 15 amino acids. Trimming cost V 0 bases and J 4 bases; bases outside gene matches: 2. CDR3 DNA: TGTGCCAGCTCACCACCTACTAGCGGGGGTTACGAGCAGTACTTC. Amino acid sequence: CASSPPTSGGYEQYF.

This clone was seen once. This rearrangement joins TRBV7-3 to TRBJ1-2, with no clear D. CDR3 length equals 13 residues. V dropped 3 bases and J dropped 1 base, with 6 bases sitting between them. Germline loops: CDR1 SGHTA, CDR2 FQGTGA. This CDR3 is CASSFNSNYGYTF. The CDR3 nucleotides are TGTGCCAGCAGCTTCAATAGTAACTATGGCTACACCTTC.

The chain uses TRBV18 and TRBJ2-1, with 8 bases aligning to TRBD2. With 1 base clipped from V and 6 bases from J, the junction kept 5 bases outside the gene matches. The CDR3 extends over 15 amino acids. Germline values: CDR1 KGHSH, CDR2 LQKENI. The CDR3 is CASSPQIAGSNEQFF. In DNA, the CDR3 is TGTGCCAGCTCACCACAGATAGCGGGGTCCAATGAGCAGTTCTTC.

The chain links TRBV7-3 to TRBJ2-2; 7 nucleotides align to TRBD2. CDR3 size: 14 residues. Germline V lookup: CDR1 SGHTA, CDR2 FQGTGA. After removal of 4 bases from V and 2 bases from J, the junction contained 1 base not matched to a gene. The CDR3, as DNA: TGTGCCAGCAGCTCTAGCGGAAACACCGGGGAGCTGTTTTTT. This sequence encodes CASSSSGNTGELFF.

This clone was observed once. CDR3 sequence (DNA): TGTGCCTGGGTACGACAGGGTTTGGCGACCCAGTACTTC. Its translation: CAWVRQGLATQYF. J is TRBJ2-5 and V is TRBV30; 7 nucleotides align to TRBD1. This CDR3 region has 13 residues. Germline CDR1 GTSNPN, CDR2 SVGIG (reference sequence). Unmatched junction bases numbered 10, after V lost 5 bases and J lost 7 bases. Supplemented by reference TRBV30 and TRBJ2-5, the full variable domain reads SQTIHQWPATLVQPVGSPLSLECTVEGTSNPNLYWYRQAAGRGLQLLFYSVGIGQISSEVPQNLSASRPQDRQFILSSKKLLLSDSGFYLCAWVRQGLATQYFGPGTRLLVL.

V usage is TRBV5-1 and J usage is TRBJ2-1; 9 nucleotides agree with TRBD2. This CDR3 spans 16 amino acids. CDR1 is SGHRS and CDR2 is YFSETQ in the germline V gene. Trimming cost V 5 bases and J 0 bases; bases outside gene matches: 6. CDR3 nucleotide sequence: TGCGCCAGCAGGCCGACTAGCGGCAGCTCCTACAATGAGCAGTTCTTC. Translating it yields CASRPTSGSSYNEQFF.

This clone turned up a few times. This chain links TRBV10-3 with TRBJ1-5; 7 positions match TRBD1. V dropped 9 bases and J dropped 1; count of bases not matched to a gene: 9. Germline V gives CDR1 ENHRY, CDR2 SYGVKD. The CDR3 is made up of 15 amino acids. DNA for the CDR3: TGTGCCATTCGACAGGGTTTGGAAAGCAATCAGCCCCAGCATTTT. Translating gives CAIRQGLESNQPQHF.

J is TRBJ2-5 and V is TRBV7-2, with 10 bases identical to TRBD2. The CDR3 covers 15 residues. J gave up 2 bases and V 5 bases, and 5 bases lay outside the gene matches. Germline V lookup: CDR1 SGHTA, CDR2 FQGNSA. Written as DNA, the CDR3 is TGTGCCAGCAGCCCATGGACTAGCGGACAAGAGACCCAGTACTTC. The encoded protein is CASSPWTSGQETQYF. Filled out from reference TRBV7-2 and TRBJ2-5, the complete variable domain reads GAGVSQSPSNKVTEKGKDVELRCDPISGHTALYWYRQSLGQGLEFLIYFQGNSAPDKSGLPSDRFSAERTGGSVSTLTIQRTQQEDSAVYLCASSPWTSGQETQYFGPGTRLLVL.

Only one count was recorded for this clone. This chain uses TRBV28 with TRBJ2-2; the match to TRBD1 covers 7 bases. J lost 3 bases, V lost 6 bases, and 7 bases had no gene match. The CDR3 is 15 amino acids. Germline assignment: CDR1 MDHEN and CDR2 SYDVKM. For the CDR3, the DNA is TGTGCCAGCAGCCGCCTTGACAGGGACACCGGGGAGCTGTTTTTT. This codes for CASSRLDRDTGELFF.

This rearrangement joins TRBV3-1 (or the pseudogene TRBV3-2) to TRBJ1-2; D might be TRBD1 (5 bases). From germline, CDR1 is LGHDT and CDR2 YNNKEL (reference sequence). CDR3 length: 14 residues. The V gene lost 7 bases and the J gene lost 8 bases, with 20 bases spanning the gap. CDR3 protein: CASTRMPQGSGYTF. CDR3 DNA: TGTGCCAGCACCCGAATGCCCCAGGGAAGCGGCTACACCTTC.

This rearrangement joins TRBV21-1 to TRBJ2-3; the table calls TRBD1, which could not be checked here. TRBV21-1 is given as a pseudogene. The CDR3 loop spans 14 amino acids. The CDR3 reads CASSTTLSTDTQYF. Written as DNA, the CDR3 is TGTGCCAGCAGCACGACACTGAGCACAGATACGCAGTATTTT.

The V and J genes are TRBV7-3 and TRBJ1-1; D is unclear. Germline V lookup: CDR1 SGHTA, CDR2 FQGTGA. CDR3 length: 13 residues. V was trimmed by 2 bases and J by 2 bases, leaving 6 bases between them. CDR3 DNA sequence: TGTGCCAGCAGCTTATCGGGAAACACTGAAGCTTTCTTT. This encodes CASSLSGNTEAFF. Supplemented by reference TRBV7-3 and TRBJ1-1, the full variable domain reads GAGVSQTPSNKVTEKGKYVELRCDPISGHTALYWYRQSLGQGPEFLIYFQGTGAADDSGLPNDRFFAVRPEGSVSTLKIQRTERGDSAVYLCASSLSGNTEAFFGQGTRLTVV.

The chain recombines TRBV28 with TRBJ1-3; D is ambiguous. The CDR3 is 11 residues long. In germline, CDR1 is MDHEN, CDR2 SYDVKM. Between the trimmed V and J ends, which lost 1 base and 7 bases, there was a span of 2 bases. CDR3 DNA: TGTGCCAGCAGTTTATCGAACACCATATATTTT. Protein: CASSLSNTIYF.

The chain is built from TRBV12-3 or TRBV12-4 and TRBJ1-5; a weak D match, TRBD1 (6 bases). V was shortened by 8 bases and J by 6 bases, with 14 bases between the two germline ends. The CDR3 is 13 amino acids. The CDR3 nucleotides are TGTGCCAGCGCCGCCCGAGGGGGTCAGCCCCAGCATTTT. Translation gives CASAARGGQPQHF.

This chain joins TRBV27 and TRBJ2-3; possibly TRBD1 for D (6 bases). The CDR3 length is 15 residues. V was clipped by 3 bases and J by 3 bases, with 13 bases between them. Germline values: CDR1 MNHEY, CDR2 SMNVEV (reference sequence). This chain's CDR3 is CASSFARGGTDTQYF. CDR3 DNA sequence: TGTGCCAGCAGTTTCGCCAGGGGTGGAACAGATACGCAGTATTTT.

The chain uses TRBV7-2 and TRBJ1-2; TRBD1 matches 9 bases. Germline V gene sequence: CDR1 SGHTA, CDR2 FQGNSA. The CDR3 covers 13 residues. V shed 7 bases, J shed 8 bases, and the junction held 8 bases outside the gene matches. The CDR3 bases are TGTGCCAGCACACCGGGACAGGGTTTGGGCTACACCTTC. This gives the protein CASTPGQGLGYTF.

The J gene is TRBJ1-6, the V gene TRBV7-3, with D possibly matching TRBD1 (6 bases). V was shortened by 5 bases and J by 7 bases, with 15 bases between the two germline ends. Germline V gene sequence: CDR1 SGHTA, CDR2 FQGTGA. The length of the CDR3 is 15 residues. The CDR3 reads CASSANRVGNSPLHF. CDR3 nucleotides: TGTGCCAGCAGCGCAAACAGGGTTGGCAATTCACCCCTCCACTTT. The full variable domain, its missing parts supplied by reference TRBV7-3 and TRBJ1-6, is GAGVSQTPSNKVTEKGKYVELRCDPISGHTALYWYRQSLGQGPEFLIYFQGTGAADDSGLPNDRFFAVRPEGSVSTLKIQRTERGDSAVYLCASSANRVGNSPLHFGNGTRLTVT.